This T cell receptor (beta chain) originates from a study of follicular helper T cells after annual influenza vaccination. Germline V gene data show CDR1 as SGHRS and CDR2 as YFSETQ. The V gene lost 0 bases and the J gene lost 0 bases, with 7 bases spanning the gap. The CDR3 is 14 residues long. The repertoire was sequenced with immunoSEQ multiplex PCR; TCRdb's copy has only in-frame clones and lacks some. The sample gives some 11,000 clones, around 80% of which show up once; approximately 1% is in the top ten. The chain links TRBV5-1 to TRBJ2-7; possible D gene TRBD2, 5 bases. The origin of this receptor is an adult who received the influenza vaccine. The sample consisted of CXCR5- memory CD4+ T cells sorted from blood, taken 6 weeks after influenza vaccination. The CDR3 coding sequence is TGCGCCAGCAGCTTGGTGGGAGACTCCTACGAGCAGTACTTC. This sequence encodes CASSLVGDSYEQYF.